These 16 T cell receptor beta chains were all obtained from the same sample, sequenced in a study of sequential checkpoint blockade in melanoma. Profiling relied on immunoSEQ multiplex PCR, and the TCRdb table lists in-frame clones only, not all of them. The sample comprises about 13,000 clones, approximately 82% of which are singletons, and roughly a quarter rests with the top ten. Noted treatment: randomized to nivolumab then ipilimumab (arm A) or the reverse (arm B). The source was CD8+ T cells sorted from blood (inferred from file names), collected from a patient given nivolumab and ipilimumab in sequence. These receptor sequences come from a human donor with melanoma.

The chain employs TRBV6-6 and TRBJ2-5, with 9 bases that match TRBD2. Germline CDR1 is MNHNY and CDR2 is SVGAGI (reference sequence). V lost 3 bases and J lost 2; bases outside the gene matches: 4. The CDR3 has 15 amino acids. The CDR3 sequence is CASSYTAGGQETQYF. As DNA, the CDR3 is TGTGCCAGCAGTTATACGGCGGGGGGGCAAGAGACCCAGTACTTC.

The chain recombines TRBV4-1 with TRBJ1-4; 7 bases agree with TRBD1. CDR1 and CDR2 from the germline V gene are MGHRA and YSYEKL. J was trimmed by 13 bases and V by 2 bases; bases with no gene match: 4. The CDR3 has 12 amino acids. CDR3 in amino acids: CASSQPQGVLFF. In DNA form, the CDR3 reads TGCGCCAGCAGCCAACCTCAGGGGGTACTGTTTTTT.

The chain is built from TRBV5-5 and TRBJ2-1; no clear D gene. The CDR3 runs 13 residues. Germline CDR1 and CDR2: SGHKS and YYEKEE (reference sequence). V was clipped by 2 bases and J by 5 bases, with 8 bases between them. The CDR3 region is CASSLDLNNEQFF. For the CDR3, the DNA is TGTGCCAGCAGCTTAGATCTAAACAATGAGCAGTTCTTC.

The V gene is TRBV11-2, the J gene TRBJ2-7, with TRBD1 matching 8 bases. CDR3 length: 16 residues. Trimming removed 1 base from V and 5 bases from J; junction bases left unmatched: 10. Germline V gene data show CDR1 as SGHAT and CDR2 as FQNNGV. The CDR3 DNA follows: TGTGCCAGCAGCTTAGGGGTGACAGGGGAGGTCAACGAGCAGTACTTC. This codes for CASSLGVTGEVNEQYF.

The chain joins TRBV5-4 to TRBJ1-2; D not resolved. The CDR3 runs 11 residues. Germline CDR1 SGHNT, CDR2 YYREEE (reference sequence). Trimming took 4 bases from V and 4 from J, leaving 5 bases between them. CDR3 sequence reads: CASSPGYGYTF. CDR3 coding DNA: TGTGCCAGCAGCCCGGGCTATGGCTACACCTTC. The full variable domain, completed using reference TRBV5-4 and TRBJ1-2, is ETGVTQSPTHLIKTRGQQVTLRCSSQSGHNTVSWYQQALGQGPQFIFQYYREEENGRGNFPPRFSGLQFPNYSSELNVNALELDDSALYLCASSPGYGYTFGSGTRLTVV.

On this clone itself: One junction end does not reproduce the germline sequence, and a read error may be involved. The V call is TRBV19, the J call TRBJ2-7, with D perhaps TRBD1 (6 bases). CDR3 length: 13 amino acids. Germline V gives CDR1 LNHDA, CDR2 SQIVND (reference sequence). The CDR3 region is CAGSIQGYYEQYF. CDR3 nucleotides: TGTGCCGGTAGTATCCAGGGGTACTACGAGCAGTACTTC.

Written as DNA, the CDR3 is TGTGCCAGCAGCTTGGGGACGGTTAGCGGGAGCAAGGGGTTCTACGAGCAGTACTTC. Amino acid sequence: CASSLGTVSGSKGFYEQYF. The chain is built from TRBV5-4 and TRBJ2-7; TRBD2 aligns across 9 bases. CDR3 length equals 19 residues. V was pared by 0 bases and J by 3 bases, with 16 bases of the junction left unmatched. CDR1 is SGHNT and CDR2 is YYREEE in the germline V gene (reference sequence).

The CDR3: CASSLGGTGLDEQYF. In DNA, the CDR3 is TGTGCCAGCAGCTTGGGGGGGACAGGGTTGGACGAGCAGTACTTC. This chain joins TRBV5-4 and TRBJ2-7; TRBD1 agrees at 9 bases. Germline CDR1 is SGHNT and CDR2 is YYREEE (reference sequence). The CDR3 covers 15 residues. V lost 0 bases, J lost 5 bases, and 6 bases stayed unmatched.

CDR3 residues: CASSFTTGVEQYF. CDR3 bases: TGTGCCAGCAGCTTCACGACAGGGGTCGAGCAGTACTTC. This rearrangement joins TRBV11-3 to TRBJ2-7, with TRBD1 matching 8 bases. The CDR3 is 13 residues long. Trimming cost V 3 bases and J 6 bases; bases outside gene matches: 4. Germline loops: CDR1 SGHNT, CDR2 YENEEA.

This chain uses TRBV7-6 with TRBJ2-7, with 10 bases fitting TRBD2. CDR3 length: 17 residues. The ends lost 1 base at V and 3 bases at J; junction bases unmatched: 9. Germline V gene lookup returns CDR1 SGHVS and CDR2 FNYEAQ. CDR3 in amino acids: CASSLGGPLAGDYEQYF. As DNA, the CDR3 is TGTGCCAGCAGCTTAGGGGGCCCGCTAGCGGGGGACTACGAGCAGTACTTC.

The CDR3 sequence is CASSRPGLAIKTQYF. CDR3 DNA: TGTGCCAGCAGCCGACCCGGACTAGCAATCAAGACCCAGTACTTC. V gene TRBV11-2 combines with J gene TRBJ2-5, with 8 positions matching TRBD2. CDR1 and CDR2 from the germline V gene are SGHAT and FQNNGV. With 5 bases clipped from V and 6 bases from J, the junction kept 11 bases outside the gene matches. The CDR3 has 15 amino acids.

This clone was observed a single time. The J gene is TRBJ2-1, the V gene TRBV9; 9 nucleotides agree with TRBD2. V lost 4 bases, J lost 7 bases, and 12 bases stayed unmatched. Germline CDR1 reads SGDLS; CDR2 reads YYNGEE. The CDR3 runs 16 residues. CDR3 in DNA: TGTGCCAGCAGCCCCCGGATAGCGGGGGCGGTGAATGAGCAGTTCTTC. It encodes CASSPRIAGAVNEQFF.

The rearrangement joins TRBV14 to TRBJ2-1; tentative D call: TRBD1 (6 bases). V was shortened by 3 bases and J by 4 bases, with 16 bases between the two germline ends. The CDR3 runs to 16 residues. CDR1 SGHDN and CDR2 FVKESK come from the germline V gene. The CDR3 spells CASSHGQSMRYNEQFF. The CDR3 DNA sequence: TGTGCCAGCAGCCACGGACAGTCGATGAGGTACAATGAGCAGTTCTTC.

The chain uses TRBV4-3 and TRBJ2-3; the match to TRBD2 covers 11 bases. The CDR3 consists of 16 residues. Losses at the gene ends were 4 bases for V and 6 bases for J; bases not matched to a gene: 9. Germline V lookup: CDR1 LGHNA, CDR2 YSLEER. Here the CDR3 DNA reads TGCGCCAGCAGCCCGGAATTAGCGGGAGGGCCCGATACGCAGTATTTT. Protein product: CASSPELAGGPDTQYF.

The gene calls are TRBV7-9 and TRBJ2-7, with D perhaps matching TRBD1 (6 bases). Germline V gene lookup returns CDR1 SEHNR and CDR2 FQNEAQ (reference sequence). CDR3 length: 14 residues. V was shortened by 5 bases and J by 2 bases, with 13 bases between the two germline ends. As DNA, the CDR3 is TGTGCCAGCAGCCCGGGTGAGGGGGCCTACGAGCAGTACTTC. Translating gives CASSPGEGAYEQYF.

This clone has only a few counts. This chain links TRBV6-1 with TRBJ2-5; TRBD2 is a possible D gene (5 bases). This CDR3 spans 14 amino acids. The V gene lost 2 bases and the J gene lost 3 bases, with 10 bases spanning the gap. Germline values: CDR1 MNHNS, CDR2 SASEGT. CDR3 residues: CASSEFAGEETQYF. CDR3 bases: TGTGCCAGCAGTGAATTTGCGGGCGAAGAGACCCAGTACTTC.